This paragraph reports one TCR beta chain. Its antigen is currently unknown. Assay: immunoSEQ multiplex PCR; the TCRdb copy retains only in-frame clones and omits some. Of around 71,000 clones in the sample, 75% to 85% are singletons; the top ten hold more than 12%. The sample comes from a study of T cell responses to AZD1222 COVID-19 vaccine. Study-level results: Seropositive status at baseline applied to only 6 or 7 AZD1222 recipients. Repertoire samples came only from after the peak T cell response.

V lost 9 bases and J lost 5, with 17 bases in between. CDR1 and CDR2 (germline): SEHNR, FQNEAQ (reference sequence). This CDR3 has 13 amino acids. This chain joins TRBV7-9 and TRBJ2-7; D might be TRBD1 (5 bases). This sample comprised peripheral blood, obtained 28 days after the second AZD1222 dose. The sequence derives from an adult who received the AZD1222 COVID-19 vaccine. The CDR3 sequence is CASSRGLVNEQYF. CDR3 nucleotides: TGTGCCAGTTCTAGGGGATTAGTAAACGAGCAGTACTTC.